This T cell receptor (beta chain) came from a study of human T cells and chemical hapten exposure. Between the trimmed V and J ends, which lost 7 bases and 2 bases, there was a span of 13 bases. There are 14 residues in the CDR3. From germline, CDR1 is SGHTA and CDR2 FQGNSA. Time point: pre-sensitization, week 0. The treatment was: therapeutic diphenylcyclopropenone sensitization with weekly scalp DPC. Each CDR3 protein is one row after TCRdb ran MiXCR on the RACE reads. Of more than 150,000 distinct CDR3 sequences in the sample, just under 30% were seen once. The rearrangement links TRBV7-2 to TRBJ2-3, with D possibly being TRBD2 (5 bases). Specimen: whole blood, collected in connection with sensitization to the hapten diphenylcyclopropenone (DPC). The source is a woman in her 30s with alopecia areata. Some clones in this sample may be carry-over from other donors' samples. CDR3 sequence reads: CASTEDLATDTQYF. The CDR3 nucleotides are TGTGCCAGCACCGAGGACTTGGCCACAGATACGCAGTATTTT.